Below are 3 T cell receptor beta chains sequenced from a single sample in a study of blood T cell repertoires in COVID-19. Method: immunoSEQ multiplex PCR; TCRdb's copy keeps in-frame clones and lacks some. Among about 64,000 clones listed, 88% were seen once. Sequencing was performed on peripheral blood. Source of these receptors: an older woman with COVID-19, enrolled during active disease.

The CDR3 spells CTSTAPGQVQETQYF. The CDR3 bases are TGCACCAGCACTGCACCGGGACAGGTACAAGAGACCCAGTACTTC. This rearrangement joins TRBV1 to TRBJ2-5; the table's D call TRBD1 went unverified against the DNA. TRBV1 constitutes a pseudogene. This CDR3 is built from 15 residues.

The rearrangement links TRBV7-8 to TRBJ2-7; a weak D match, TRBD2 (5 bases). Looked up from germline, CDR1 is SGHVS and CDR2 is FQNEAQ. The CDR3 length is 15 residues. The V end lost 3 bases, the J end lost 7 bases, and 19 bases lay between the germline ends. This CDR3 is CASSLFIDARREQYF. In nucleotides, the CDR3 is TGTGCCAGCAGCTTGTTTATCGACGCCCGGAGGGAGCAGTACTTC. The whole variable domain, remainder taken from reference TRBV7-8 and TRBJ2-7, is GAGVSQSPRYKVAKRGQDVALRCDPISGHVSLFWYQQALGQGPEFLTYFQNEAQLDKSGLPSDRFFAERPEGSVSTLKIQRTQQEDSAVYLCASSLFIDARREQYFGPGTRLTVT.

This chain links TRBV6-5 with TRBJ2-5, with 8 bases lining up with TRBD2. With 2 bases clipped from V and 5 bases from J, the junction kept 7 bases outside the gene matches. Germline CDR1 is MNHEY and CDR2 is SVGAGI. This CDR3 is 15 amino acids long. This chain's CDR3 is CASSYLASGRETQYF. CDR3 nucleotide sequence: TGTGCCAGCAGTTACCTAGCTAGCGGGCGCGAGACCCAGTACTTC.